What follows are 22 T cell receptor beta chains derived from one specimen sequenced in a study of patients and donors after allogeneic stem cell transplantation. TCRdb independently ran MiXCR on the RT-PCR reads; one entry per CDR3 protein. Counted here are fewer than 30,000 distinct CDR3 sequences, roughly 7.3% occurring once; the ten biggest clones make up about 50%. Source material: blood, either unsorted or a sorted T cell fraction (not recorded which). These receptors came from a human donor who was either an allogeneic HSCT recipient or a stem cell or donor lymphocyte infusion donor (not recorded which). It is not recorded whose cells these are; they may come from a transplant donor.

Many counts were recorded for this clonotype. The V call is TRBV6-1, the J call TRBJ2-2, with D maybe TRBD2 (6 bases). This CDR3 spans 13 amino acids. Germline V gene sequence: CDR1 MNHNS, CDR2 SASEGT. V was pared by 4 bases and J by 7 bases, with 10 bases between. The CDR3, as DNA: TGTGCCAGCAGTGTATCGGGGGTCGGGGAGCTGTTTTTT. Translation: CASSVSGVGELFF.

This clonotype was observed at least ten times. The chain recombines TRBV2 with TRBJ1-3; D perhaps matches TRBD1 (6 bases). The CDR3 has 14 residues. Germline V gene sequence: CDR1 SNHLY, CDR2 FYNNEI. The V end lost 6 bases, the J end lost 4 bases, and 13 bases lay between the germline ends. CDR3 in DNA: TGTGCCAGCAGCCCAGGGGTGTCGGGAAACACCATATATTTT. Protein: CASSPGVSGNTIYF.

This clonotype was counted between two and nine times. In DNA form, the CDR3 reads TGTGCCAGCAGCTTAGTCAGGCCAGATACGCAGTATTTT. It is translated as CASSLVRPDTQYF. The J gene is TRBJ2-3, the V gene TRBV7-9; D is undetermined. The V gene's germline CDR1 is SEHNR and CDR2 FQNEAQ (reference sequence). This CDR3 contains 13 residues. V gave up 1 base and J gave up 4 bases, with 6 bases separating them.

CDR3 residues: CASSSTIYTKVINYGYTF. The CDR3 DNA reads as TGTGCCAGCAGTTCAACGATATACACCAAGGTGATCAACTATGGCTACACCTTC. The genes are TRBV12-3 or TRBV12-4 and TRBJ1-2; D remains unclear. The CDR3 loop spans 18 amino acids. Trimming shortened V by 4 bases and J by 2 bases, and 23 bases separated the two germline ends.

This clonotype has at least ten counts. CDR3 nucleotides: TGTGCCAGCAGCTTGGACAGTTACAATTCACCCCTCCACTTT. This sequence encodes CASSLDSYNSPLHF. The chain joins TRBV5-6 to TRBJ1-6; D is unclear. Germline CDR1 reads SGHDT; CDR2 reads YYEEEE. The CDR3 sequence is 14 residues long. V lost 0 bases, J lost 7 bases, and 8 bases lay in between. Combining the CDR3 with reference TRBV5-6 and TRBJ1-6 gives the whole variable domain DAGVTQSPTHLIKTRGQQVTLRCSPKSGHDTVSWYQQALGQGPQFIFQYYEEEERQRGNFPDRFSGHQFPNYSSELNVNALLLGDSALYLCASSLDSYNSPLHFGNGTRLTVT.

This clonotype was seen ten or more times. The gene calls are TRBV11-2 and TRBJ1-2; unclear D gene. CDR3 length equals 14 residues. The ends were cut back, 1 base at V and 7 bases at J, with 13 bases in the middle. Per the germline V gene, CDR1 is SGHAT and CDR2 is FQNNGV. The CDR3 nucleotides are TGTGCCAGCAGCTTAGGGGCAGGCGGGTCTGGCTACACCTTC. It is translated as CASSLGAGGSGYTF. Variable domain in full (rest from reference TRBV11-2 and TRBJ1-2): EAGVAQSPRYKIIEKRQSVAFWCNPISGHATLYWYQQILGQGPKLLIQFQNNGVVDDSQLPKDRFSAERLKGVDSTLKIQPAKLEDSAVYLCASSLGAGGSGYTFGSGTRLTVV.

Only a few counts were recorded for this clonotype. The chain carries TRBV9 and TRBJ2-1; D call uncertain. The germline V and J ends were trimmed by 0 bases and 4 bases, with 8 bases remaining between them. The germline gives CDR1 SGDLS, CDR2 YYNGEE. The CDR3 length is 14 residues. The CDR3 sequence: CASSVESGYNEQFF. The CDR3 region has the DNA TGTGCCAGCAGCGTAGAATCTGGGTACAATGAGCAGTTCTTC.

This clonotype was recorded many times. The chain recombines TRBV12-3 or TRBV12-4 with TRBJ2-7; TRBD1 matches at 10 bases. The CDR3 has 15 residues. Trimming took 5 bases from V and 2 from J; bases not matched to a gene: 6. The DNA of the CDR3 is TGTGCCAGCAGTCCCGCCGGGACAGGGGCCTACGAGCAGTACTTC. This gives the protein CASSPAGTGAYEQYF.

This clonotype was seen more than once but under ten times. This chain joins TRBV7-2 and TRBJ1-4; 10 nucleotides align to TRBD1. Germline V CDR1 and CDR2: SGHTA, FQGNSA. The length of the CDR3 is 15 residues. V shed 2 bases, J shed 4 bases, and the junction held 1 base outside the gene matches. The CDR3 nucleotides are TGTGCCAGCAGCTTATGGACAGGGGGTAATGAAAAACTGTTTTTT. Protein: CASSLWTGGNEKLFF.

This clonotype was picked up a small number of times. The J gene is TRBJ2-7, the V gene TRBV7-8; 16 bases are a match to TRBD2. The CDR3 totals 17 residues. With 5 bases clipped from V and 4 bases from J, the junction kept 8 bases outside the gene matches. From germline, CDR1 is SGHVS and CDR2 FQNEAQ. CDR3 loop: CASSPGTSGGAVYEQYF. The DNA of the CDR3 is TGTGCCAGCAGCCCCGGGACTAGCGGGGGGGCTGTATACGAGCAGTACTTC.

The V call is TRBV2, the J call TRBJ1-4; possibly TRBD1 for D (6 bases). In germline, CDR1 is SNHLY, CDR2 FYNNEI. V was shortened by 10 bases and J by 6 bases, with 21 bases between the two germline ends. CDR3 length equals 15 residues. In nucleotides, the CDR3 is TGTGCCAACGCCTTCTCGGGGGGCGTCCATGAAAAACTGTTTTTT. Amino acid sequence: CANAFSGGVHEKLFF.

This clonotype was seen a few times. This CDR3 is CASSYSNPGLAGGHTDTQYF. The CDR3 DNA reads as TGTGCCAGCAGTTACTCGAACCCCGGACTAGCGGGAGGGCACACAGATACGCAGTATTTT. The gene calls are TRBV6-2 or TRBV6-3 and TRBJ2-3; 15 bases map to TRBD2. V was pared by 0 bases and J by 2 bases, with 9 bases of the junction left unmatched. The CDR3 covers 20 residues. Germline CDR1 reads MNHEY; CDR2 reads SVGEGT.

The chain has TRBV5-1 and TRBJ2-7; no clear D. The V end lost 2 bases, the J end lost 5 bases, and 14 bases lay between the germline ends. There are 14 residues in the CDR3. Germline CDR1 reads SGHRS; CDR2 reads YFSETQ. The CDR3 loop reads CASSLLGFLHEQYF. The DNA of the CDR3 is TGCGCCAGCAGCTTATTAGGGTTTTTGCACGAGCAGTACTTC.

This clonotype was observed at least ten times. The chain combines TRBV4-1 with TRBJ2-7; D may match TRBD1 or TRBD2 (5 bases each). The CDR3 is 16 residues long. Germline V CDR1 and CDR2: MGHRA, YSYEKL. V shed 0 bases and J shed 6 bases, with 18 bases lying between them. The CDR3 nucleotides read TGCGCCAGCAGCCAAGACCCGGGGCGTGTGGGCTCCGAGCAGTACTTC. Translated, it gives CASSQDPGRVGSEQYF.

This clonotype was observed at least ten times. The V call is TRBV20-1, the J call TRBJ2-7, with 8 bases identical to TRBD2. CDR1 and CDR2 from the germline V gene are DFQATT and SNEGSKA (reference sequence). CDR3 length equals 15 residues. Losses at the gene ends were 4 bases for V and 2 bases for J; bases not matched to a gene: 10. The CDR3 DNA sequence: TGCAGTGCTAATACTCGAGCGGGGGCTACCTACGAGCAGTACTTC. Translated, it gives CSANTRAGATYEQYF.

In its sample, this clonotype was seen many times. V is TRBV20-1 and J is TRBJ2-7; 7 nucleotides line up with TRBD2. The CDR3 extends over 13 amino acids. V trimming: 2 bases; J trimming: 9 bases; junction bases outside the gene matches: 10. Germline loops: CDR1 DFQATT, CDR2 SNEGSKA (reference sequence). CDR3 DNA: TGCAGTGCTAGAAACCGGGACTATGGGGGGCAGTACTTC. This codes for CSARNRDYGGQYF.

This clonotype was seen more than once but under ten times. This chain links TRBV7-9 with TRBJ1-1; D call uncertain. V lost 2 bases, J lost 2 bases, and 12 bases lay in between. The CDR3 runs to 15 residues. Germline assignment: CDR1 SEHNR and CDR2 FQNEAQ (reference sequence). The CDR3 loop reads CASSLLGGINTEAFF. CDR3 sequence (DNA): TGTGCCAGCAGCTTACTCGGCGGGATAAACACTGAAGCTTTCTTT.

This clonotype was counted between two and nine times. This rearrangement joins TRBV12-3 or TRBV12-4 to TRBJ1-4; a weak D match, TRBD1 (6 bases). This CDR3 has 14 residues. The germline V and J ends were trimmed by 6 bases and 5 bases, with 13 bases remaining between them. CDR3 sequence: CASSIQGWNEKLFF. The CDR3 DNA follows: TGTGCCAGCAGCATACAGGGTTGGAATGAAAAACTGTTTTTT.

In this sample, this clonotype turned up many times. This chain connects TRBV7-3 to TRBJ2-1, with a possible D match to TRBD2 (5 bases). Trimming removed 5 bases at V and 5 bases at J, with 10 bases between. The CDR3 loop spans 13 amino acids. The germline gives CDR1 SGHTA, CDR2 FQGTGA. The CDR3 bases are TGTGCCAGCAGCGAAACTAGAAACAATGAGCAGTTCTTC. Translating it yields CASSETRNNEQFF.

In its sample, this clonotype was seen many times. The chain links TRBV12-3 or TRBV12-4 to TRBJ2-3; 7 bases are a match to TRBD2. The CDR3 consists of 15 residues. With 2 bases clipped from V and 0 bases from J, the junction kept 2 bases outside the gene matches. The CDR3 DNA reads TGTGCCAGCAGTTTAAGTAGCGGGAGCACAGATACGCAGTATTTT. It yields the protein CASSLSSGSTDTQYF.

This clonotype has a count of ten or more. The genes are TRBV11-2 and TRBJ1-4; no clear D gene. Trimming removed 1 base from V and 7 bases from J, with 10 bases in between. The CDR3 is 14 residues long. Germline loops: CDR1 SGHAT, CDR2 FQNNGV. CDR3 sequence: CASSLGGSTEKLFF. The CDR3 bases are TGTGCCAGCAGCTTAGGCGGGAGTACTGAAAAACTGTTTTTT.

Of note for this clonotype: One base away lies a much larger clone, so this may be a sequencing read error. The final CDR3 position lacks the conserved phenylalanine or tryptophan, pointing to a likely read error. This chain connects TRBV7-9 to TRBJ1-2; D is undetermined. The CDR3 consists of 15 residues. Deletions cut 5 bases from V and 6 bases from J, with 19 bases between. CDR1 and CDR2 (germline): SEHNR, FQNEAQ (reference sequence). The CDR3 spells CASSPDSTLMHGYTY. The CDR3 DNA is TGTGCCAGCAGCCCCGACTCTACTTTGATGCATGGCTACACCTAC.